A selection of T cell receptor beta chains follows, all from one sample in a study of blood T cell repertoires in COVID-19. The assay was immunoSEQ multiplex PCR, and TCRdb's table has in-frame clones only and misses some. The sample has approximately 210,000 clones; about 89% are singletons. Sequencing input: peripheral blood. The receptors derive from a woman aged 40-49 years with acute or convalescent COVID-19. The CDR3 runs from the conserved cysteine through the conserved F or W. A D gene is named only where the DNA matches it firmly. Clone size is given for some rows only: seen once, a few or many times, or a class if the clone is expanded.

>NA|TRBJ1-3|TRBV28|NA
CASTEEGTGNTIYF
TGTGCCAGCACGGAGGAGGGGACTGGAAACACCATATATTTT
>NA|TRBJ1-2|TRBV18|NA
CASSPGQGLFGYTF
TGTGCCAGCTCACCAGGGCAGGGACTTTTCGGCTACACCTTC
>once|TRBJ1-6|TRBV5-1|TRBD1
CASSSRTGSLNSPLHF
TGCGCCAGCAGCTCCCGGACAGGGTCTCTCAATTCACCCCTCCACTTT
>NA|TRBJ2-5|TRBV18|TRBD2
CASSPDTGGQETQYF
TGTGCCAGCTCACCAGACACGGGGGGACAAGAGACCCAGTACTTC
>NA|TRBJ1-1|TRBV11-1|NA
CASSLDRYSTEAFF
TGTGCCAGCAGCTTAGACAGATACTCCACTGAAGCTTTCTTT
>NA|TRBJ1-4|TRBV3-1/TRBV3-2|NA
CASSQTSRGFNEKLFF
TGTGCCAGCAGCCAGACTTCTCGGGGTTTTAATGAAAAACTGTTTTTT
>NA|TRBJ1-1|TRBV5-1|NA
CASSPSRSGAGNTEAFF
TGCGCCAGCAGTCCCTCTCGTTCAGGGGCTGGGAACACTGAAGCTTTCTTT
>NA|TRBJ1-2|TRBV2|TRBD1
CASVPGTGKGHYGYTF
TGTGCCAGCGTCCCCGGGACAGGGAAAGGTCACTATGGCTACACCTTC
>NA|TRBJ1-1|TRBV25-1|NA
CARLPNRGQPNTEAFF
TGTGCCAGACTACCTAACCGTGGACAGCCGAACACTGAAGCTTTCTTT
>NA|TRBJ1-2|TRBV29-1|NA
CSVTGRVGGYTF
TGCAGCGTGACAGGCCGGGTAGGTGGCTACACCTTC
>once|TRBJ2-2|TRBV10-3|TRBD2
CAVSGGQAGELFF
TGTGCCGTCAGCGGGGGTCAGGCCGGGGAGCTGTTTTTT
>NA|TRBJ1-2|TRBV18|TRBD1
CASSQQGETDGYTF
TGTGCCAGCTCACAACAGGGGGAGACGGATGGCTACACCTTC
>NA|TRBJ1-1|TRBV18|NA
CASSDLGIEAFF
TGTGCCAGCTCGGACTTAGGGATTGAAGCTTTCTTT
>NA|TRBJ2-1|TRBV9|TRBD2
CASSSSGGAEQFF
TGTGCCAGCAGCAGTAGCGGGGGGGCCGAGCAGTTCTTC
>NA|TRBJ2-2|TRBV12-2|NA
CASRLLQGRNTGELFF
TGTGCAAGTCGCTTACTTCAGGGAAGGAACACCGGGGAGCTGTTTTTT
>NA|TRBJ1-3|TRBV30|NA
CAWSVRSSGNTIYF
TGTGCCTGGAGTGTACGTAGCTCTGGAAACACCATATATTTT
>NA|TRBJ1-1|TRBV30|TRBD1
CAWSVSGGLSEAFF
TGTGCCTGGAGTGTCTCAGGGGGGCTTTCTGAAGCTTTCTTT
>once|TRBJ2-5|TRBV4-1|NA
CASSQVVGETQYF
TGCGCCAGCAGCCAAGTGGTCGGGGAGACCCAGTACTTC
>NA|TRBJ1-6|TRBV2|NA
CASSEASPLHF
TGTGCCAGCAGTGAGGCCTCACCCCTCCACTTT
>NA|TRBJ2-2|TRBV19|NA
CASSQYTGYGELFF
TGTGCCAGTAGTCAGTACACGGGGTACGGGGAGCTGTTTTTT
>NA|TRBJ2-1|TRBV4-1|TRBD2
CASSPWTSGAADEQFF
TGCGCCAGCAGCCCCTGGACTAGCGGGGCTGCGGATGAGCAGTTCTTC
>NA|TRBJ1-1|TRBV19|NA
CASSRDLGDTEAFF
TGTGCCAGTAGTCGCGATCTAGGGGACACTGAAGCTTTCTTT
>NA|TRBJ2-3|TRBV11-2|TRBD2
CASSLGVAGYSTDTQYF
TGTGCCAGCAGCTTAGGTGTAGCGGGGTATAGCACAGATACGCAGTATTTT
>NA|TRBJ2-5|TRBV18|NA
CASSPGSTGRETQYF
TGTGCCAGCTCACCCGGTTCTACAGGGCGAGAGACCCAGTACTTC
>once|TRBJ2-1|TRBV19|TRBD2
CASSIRGGSYNEQFF
TGTGCCAGTAGTATACGCGGGGGTTCCTACAATGAGCAGTTCTTC
>NA|TRBJ2-3|TRBV5-1|NA
CASSVMASRDTQYF
TGCGCCAGCAGTGTGATGGCTAGCCGGGATACGCAGTATTTT
>once|TRBJ1-4|TRBV7-8|NA
CASSPEVEKLFF
TGTGCCAGCAGCCCAGAGGTGGAAAAACTGTTTTTT
>NA|TRBJ2-5|TRBV6-5|NA
CASSSDWNQYF
TGTGCCAGCAGTTCAGACTGGAACCAGTACTTC
>NA|TRBJ1-5|TRBV5-6|NA
CASSYYRVQPQHF
TGTGCCAGCAGTTATTACAGGGTTCAGCCCCAGCATTTT
>NA|TRBJ2-1|TRBV11-2|TRBD2
CASSPGGLAGGPHYNEQFF
TGTGCCAGCAGCCCCGGGGGACTAGCGGGGGGACCGCACTACAATGAGCAGTTCTTC
>NA|TRBJ2-3|TRBV4-1|NA
CASSQDIRTDTQYF
TGCGCCAGCAGCCAAGATATCCGCACAGATACGCAGTATTTT
>NA|TRBJ1-1|TRBV18|NA
CASSPDLGTTEAFF
TGTGCCAGCTCACCCGACCTAGGAACCACTGAAGCTTTCTTT
>NA|TRBJ1-1|TRBV19|NA
CASSILKPTDTEAFF
TGTGCCAGTAGTATTCTGAAACCTACGGACACTGAAGCTTTCTTT
>NA|TRBJ1-5|TRBV24-1|NA
CATSDRVNNQPQHF
TGTGCCACCAGTGACAGGGTTAACAATCAGCCCCAGCATTTT
>NA|TRBJ2-1|TRBV7-2|TRBD1
CASSLGQGAHNEQFF
TGTGCCAGCAGCTTAGGACAGGGGGCCCACAATGAGCAGTTCTTC
>NA|TRBJ2-5|TRBV12-5|NA
CASGRSRGETQYF
TGTGCTAGTGGGCGGAGCAGGGGAGAGACCCAGTACTTC
>NA|TRBJ2-1|TRBV29-1|TRBD2
CSVWTSGGSYNEQFF
TGCAGCGTTTGGACTAGCGGGGGGTCCTACAATGAGCAGTTCTTC
>NA|TRBJ1-5|TRBV7-8|NA
CASSLDREAYSNQPQHF
TGTGCCAGCAGCTTAGACCGGGAAGCCTATAGCAATCAGCCCCAGCATTTT
>NA|TRBJ1-1|TRBV4-1|TRBD1
CASSREGAGNTEAFF
TGCGCCAGCAGCCGAGAGGGGGCGGGGAACACTGAAGCTTTCTTT
>NA|TRBJ2-3|TRBV5-1|TRBD2
CASSLYGGAADTQYF
TGCGCCAGCAGCTTGTACGGGGGGGCTGCAGATACGCAGTATTTT
>NA|TRBJ1-1|TRBV10-3|NA
CAISESGRLGPGGFF
TGTGCCATCAGTGAGTCTGGTCGGTTGGGGCCCGGTGGTTTCTTT
>NA|TRBJ1-1|TRBV3-1/TRBV3-2|NA
CASSLTPNTEAFF
TGTGCCAGCAGCCTAACACCGAACACTGAAGCTTTCTTT
>NA|TRBJ1-5|TRBV5-8|NA
CASRFGGPGQPQHF
TGTGCCAGCAGGTTCGGGGGGCCCGGCCAGCCCCAGCATTTT